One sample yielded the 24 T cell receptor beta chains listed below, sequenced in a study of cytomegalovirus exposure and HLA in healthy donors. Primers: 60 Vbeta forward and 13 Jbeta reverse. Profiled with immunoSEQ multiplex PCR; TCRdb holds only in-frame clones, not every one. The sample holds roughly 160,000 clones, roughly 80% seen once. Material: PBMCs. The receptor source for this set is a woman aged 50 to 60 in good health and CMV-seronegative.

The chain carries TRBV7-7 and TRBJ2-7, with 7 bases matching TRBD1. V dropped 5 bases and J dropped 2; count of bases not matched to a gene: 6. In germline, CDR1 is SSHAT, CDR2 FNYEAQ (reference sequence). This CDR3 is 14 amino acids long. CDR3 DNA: TGTGCCAGCAGCACCGGGACAGAGGCCTACGAGCAGTACTTC. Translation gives CASSTGTEAYEQYF.

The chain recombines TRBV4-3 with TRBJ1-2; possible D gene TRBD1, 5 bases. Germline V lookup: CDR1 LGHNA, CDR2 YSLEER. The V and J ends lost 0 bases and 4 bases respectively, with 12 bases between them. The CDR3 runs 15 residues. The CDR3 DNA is TGCGCCAGCAGCCAAGATCGACAGCCTGTCTATGGCTACACCTTC. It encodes CASSQDRQPVYGYTF.

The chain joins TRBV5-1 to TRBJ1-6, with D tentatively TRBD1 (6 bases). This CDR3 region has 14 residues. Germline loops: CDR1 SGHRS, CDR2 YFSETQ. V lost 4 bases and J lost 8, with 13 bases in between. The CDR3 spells CASSGGQTDSPLHF. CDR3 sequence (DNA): TGCGCCAGCAGCGGCGGACAGACCGATTCACCCCTCCACTTT.

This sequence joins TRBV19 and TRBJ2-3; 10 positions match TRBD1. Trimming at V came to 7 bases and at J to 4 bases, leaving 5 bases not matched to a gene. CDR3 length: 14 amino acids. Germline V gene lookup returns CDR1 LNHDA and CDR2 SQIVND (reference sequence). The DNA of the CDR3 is TGTGCCAGTAAGACAGGGGGCGAGGCAGATACGCAGTATTTT. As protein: CASKTGGEADTQYF.

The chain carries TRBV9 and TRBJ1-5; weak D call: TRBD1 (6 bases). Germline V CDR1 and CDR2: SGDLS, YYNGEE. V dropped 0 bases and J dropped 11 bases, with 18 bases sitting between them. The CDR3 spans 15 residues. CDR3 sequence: CASSVDGGGGMTQHF. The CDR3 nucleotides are TGTGCCAGCAGCGTAGACGGGGGCGGGGGGATGACCCAGCATTTT. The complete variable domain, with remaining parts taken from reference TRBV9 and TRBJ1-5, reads DSGVTQTPKHLITATGQRVTLRCSPRSGDLSVYWYQQSLDQGLQFLIQYYNGEERAKGNILERFSAQQFPDLHSELNLSSLELGDSALYFCASSVDGGGGMTQHFGDGTRLSIL.

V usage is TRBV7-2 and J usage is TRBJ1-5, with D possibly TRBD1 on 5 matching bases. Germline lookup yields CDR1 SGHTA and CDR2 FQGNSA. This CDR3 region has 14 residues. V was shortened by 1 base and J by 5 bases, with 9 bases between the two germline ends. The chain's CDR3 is CASSLDPGDQPQHF. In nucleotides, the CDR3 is TGTGCCAGCAGCTTAGATCCGGGGGATCAGCCCCAGCATTTT.

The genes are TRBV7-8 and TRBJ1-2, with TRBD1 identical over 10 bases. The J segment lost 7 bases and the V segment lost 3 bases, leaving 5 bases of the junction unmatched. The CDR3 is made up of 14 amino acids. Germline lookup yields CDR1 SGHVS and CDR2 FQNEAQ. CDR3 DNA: TGTGCCAGCAGCTTCGACAGGGGGCGATCTGGCTACACCTTC. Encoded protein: CASSFDRGRSGYTF.

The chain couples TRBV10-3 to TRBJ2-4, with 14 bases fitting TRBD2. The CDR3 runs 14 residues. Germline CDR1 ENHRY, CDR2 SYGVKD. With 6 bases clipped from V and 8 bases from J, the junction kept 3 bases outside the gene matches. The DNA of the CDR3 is TGTGCCATCAGGGGGACTAGCGGGAGTGACATTCAGTACTTC. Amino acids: CAIRGTSGSDIQYF.

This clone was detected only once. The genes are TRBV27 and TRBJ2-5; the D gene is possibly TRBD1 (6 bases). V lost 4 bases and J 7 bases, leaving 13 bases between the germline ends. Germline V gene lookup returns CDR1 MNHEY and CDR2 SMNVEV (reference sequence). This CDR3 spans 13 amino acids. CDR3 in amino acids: CASSSQVGGTQYF. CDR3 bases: TGTGCCAGCAGTTCCCAAGTAGGGGGGACCCAGTACTTC.

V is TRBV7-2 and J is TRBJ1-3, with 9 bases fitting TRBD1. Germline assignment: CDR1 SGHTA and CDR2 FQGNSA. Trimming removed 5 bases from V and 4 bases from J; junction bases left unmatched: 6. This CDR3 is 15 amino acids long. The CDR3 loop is CASSPQGAGGNTIYF. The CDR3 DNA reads TGTGCCAGCAGCCCACAGGGGGCGGGGGGAAACACCATATATTTT. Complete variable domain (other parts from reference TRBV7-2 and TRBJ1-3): GAGVSQSPSNKVTEKGKDVELRCDPISGHTALYWYRQSLGQGLEFLIYFQGNSAPDKSGLPSDRFSAERTGGSVSTLTIQRTQQEDSAVYLCASSPQGAGGNTIYFGEGSWLTVV.

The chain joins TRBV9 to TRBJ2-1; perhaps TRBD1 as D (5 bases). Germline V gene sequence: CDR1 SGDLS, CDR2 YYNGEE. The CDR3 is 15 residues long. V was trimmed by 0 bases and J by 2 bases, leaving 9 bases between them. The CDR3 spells CASSVDQGTYNEQFF. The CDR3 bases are TGTGCCAGCAGCGTAGATCAGGGTACCTACAATGAGCAGTTCTTC.

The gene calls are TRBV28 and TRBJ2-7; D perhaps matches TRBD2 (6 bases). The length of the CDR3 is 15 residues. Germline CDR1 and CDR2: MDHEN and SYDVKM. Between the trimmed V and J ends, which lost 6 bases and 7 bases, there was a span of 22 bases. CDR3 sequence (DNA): TGTGCCAGCAGCCAAACCCCGGGAGACGAGAGGGAGCAGTACTTC. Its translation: CASSQTPGDEREQYF.

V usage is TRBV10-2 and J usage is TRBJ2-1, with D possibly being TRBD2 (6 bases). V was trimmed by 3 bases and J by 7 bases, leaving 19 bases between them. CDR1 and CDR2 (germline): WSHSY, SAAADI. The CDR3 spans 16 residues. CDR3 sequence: CASSDRLARKGNEQFF. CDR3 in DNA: TGCGCCAGCAGTGATCGGCTAGCGCGAAAGGGGAATGAGCAGTTCTTC.

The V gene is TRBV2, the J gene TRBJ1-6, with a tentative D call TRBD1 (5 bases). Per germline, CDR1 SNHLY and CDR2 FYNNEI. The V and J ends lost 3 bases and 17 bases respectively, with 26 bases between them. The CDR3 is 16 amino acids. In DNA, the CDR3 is TGTGCCAGCAGTGACCTTTTGCAGGGCAGGGATTGGGTGATCCACTTT. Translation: CASSDLLQGRDWVIHF.

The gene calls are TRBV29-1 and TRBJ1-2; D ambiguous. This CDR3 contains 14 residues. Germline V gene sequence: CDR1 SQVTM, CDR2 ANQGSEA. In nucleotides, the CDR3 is TGCATTAGCAGCTTTACATTGGTTAACTATGGCTACACCTTC. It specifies CISSFTLVNYGYTF. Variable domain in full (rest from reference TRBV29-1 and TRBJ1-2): SAVISQKPSRDICQRGTSLTIQCQVDSQVTMMFWYRQQPGQSLTLIATANQGSEATYESGFVIDKFPISRPNLTFSTLTVSNMSPEDSSIYLCISSFTLVNYGYTFGSGTRLTVV.

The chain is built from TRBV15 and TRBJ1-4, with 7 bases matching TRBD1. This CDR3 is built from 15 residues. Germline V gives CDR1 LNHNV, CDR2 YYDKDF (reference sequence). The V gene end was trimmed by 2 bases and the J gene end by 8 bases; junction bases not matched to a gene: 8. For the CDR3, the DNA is TGTGCCACCAGCAGACCAGGGGGTGTTGACGAAAAACTGTTTTTT. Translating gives CATSRPGGVDEKLFF.

The CDR3 reads CASSSTGLRPETQYF. DNA for the CDR3: TGCGCCAGCAGCTCTACAGGGCTCCGGCCAGAGACCCAGTACTTC. The chain has TRBV5-1 and TRBJ2-5; TRBD1 is a possible D gene (6 bases). This CDR3 is built from 15 residues. Germline V CDR1 and CDR2: SGHRS, YFSETQ. V gave up 3 bases and J gave up 4 bases, with 16 bases separating them.

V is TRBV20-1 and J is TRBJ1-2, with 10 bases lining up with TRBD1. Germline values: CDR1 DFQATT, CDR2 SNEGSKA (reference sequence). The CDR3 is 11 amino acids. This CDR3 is CSAGTGEGYTF. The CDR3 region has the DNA TGCAGCGCAGGGACAGGGGAAGGCTACACCTTC.

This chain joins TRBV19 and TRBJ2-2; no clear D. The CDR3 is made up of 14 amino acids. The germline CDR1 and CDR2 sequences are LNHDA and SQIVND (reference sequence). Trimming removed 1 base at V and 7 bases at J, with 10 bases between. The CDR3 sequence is CASSIVRKNGELFF. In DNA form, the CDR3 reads TGTGCCAGTAGTATAGTCAGGAAGAACGGGGAGCTGTTTTTT.

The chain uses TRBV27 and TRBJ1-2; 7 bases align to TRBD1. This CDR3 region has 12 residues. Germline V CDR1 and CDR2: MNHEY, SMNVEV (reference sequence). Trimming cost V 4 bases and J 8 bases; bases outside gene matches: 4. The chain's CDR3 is CASSSTGWGYTF. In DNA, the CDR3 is TGTGCCAGCAGTTCGACAGGGTGGGGCTACACCTTC.

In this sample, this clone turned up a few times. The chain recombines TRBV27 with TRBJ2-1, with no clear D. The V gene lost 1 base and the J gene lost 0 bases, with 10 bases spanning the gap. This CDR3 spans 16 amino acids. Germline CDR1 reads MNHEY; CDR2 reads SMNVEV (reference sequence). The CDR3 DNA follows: TGTGCCAGCAGTTTATATAGCTCCGTCTCCTACAATGAGCAGTTCTTC. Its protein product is CASSLYSSVSYNEQFF.

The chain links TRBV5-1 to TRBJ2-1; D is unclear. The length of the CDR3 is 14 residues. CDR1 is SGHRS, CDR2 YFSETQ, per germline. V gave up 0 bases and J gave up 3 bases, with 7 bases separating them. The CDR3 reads CASSLAPIYNEQFF. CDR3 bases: TGCGCCAGCAGCTTGGCCCCAATCTACAATGAGCAGTTCTTC.

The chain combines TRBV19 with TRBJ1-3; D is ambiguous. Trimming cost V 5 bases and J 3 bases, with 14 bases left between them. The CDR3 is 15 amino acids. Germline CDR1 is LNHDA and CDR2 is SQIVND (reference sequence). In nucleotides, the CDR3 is TGTGCCAGTAGTCCCAGACTCCTTTTTGGAAACACCATATATTTT. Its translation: CASSPRLLFGNTIYF.

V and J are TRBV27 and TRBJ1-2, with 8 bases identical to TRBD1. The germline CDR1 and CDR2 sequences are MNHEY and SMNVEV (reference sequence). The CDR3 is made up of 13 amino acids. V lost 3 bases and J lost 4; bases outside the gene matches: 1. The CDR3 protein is CASSFGQGYGYTF. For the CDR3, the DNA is TGTGCCAGCAGTTTCGGACAGGGCTATGGCTACACCTTC.